Listed here are 14 T cell receptor beta chains from one sample, sequenced in a study of blood T cells in healthy people across ages (dated by TCRdb to 2013 to 2016). The library was built by means of 5' RACE. The data were produced on an Illumina HiSeq 2500. A second PCR of about 6 to 12 cycles was run with a J-beta primer mix and a sample-barcoded 5' primer. The raw public reads went through TCRdb reprocessing: fastp at Q25, MiXCR clone calling, in-frame beta chains kept. Each entry merges the rows of one CDR3 protein and shows their most common DNA and genes. The sample records 760,000 or so distinct CDR3 sequences, just under 25% of which are singletons. Roughly a tenth of the sample is held by the ten biggest clonotypes. This sample was also put to use in a study of T cells of mothers and their children.

Sample: blood. The receptors were sampled from a boy younger than 18 in good health.

This chain uses TRBV20-1 with TRBJ1-2, with D possibly matching TRBD1 (6 bases). Per the germline V gene, CDR1 is DFQATT and CDR2 is SNEGSKA (reference sequence). V dropped 0 bases and J dropped 6 bases, with 11 bases sitting between them. The CDR3 totals 13 residues. CDR3 sequence reads: CSAREAGAHGYTF. DNA for the CDR3: TGCAGTGCTAGAGAGGCGGGGGCACATGGCTACACCTTC.

This clonotype was counted between two and nine times. V gene TRBV4-3 combines with J gene TRBJ2-7; D is unresolved. Germline V gene data show CDR1 as LGHNA and CDR2 as YSLEER. Trimming removed 0 bases at V and 2 bases at J, with 8 bases between. This CDR3 comprises 14 residues. CDR3 region: CASSQDRHTYEQYF. Written as DNA, the CDR3 is TGCGCCAGCAGCCAAGACAGGCACACCTACGAGCAGTACTTC.

The rearrangement joins TRBV5-1 to TRBJ2-1; D not certain. The CDR3 runs to 13 residues. Germline CDR1 reads SGHRS; CDR2 reads YFSETQ. V lost 4 bases to trimming and J lost 8 bases, with 13 bases between them. The CDR3 DNA follows: TGCGCCAGCAGCCCGGACGGCAGAGATGAGCAGTTCTTC. It translates to CASSPDGRDEQFF.

Concerning this clonotype itself: One end of the junction fails to match germline, which may point to a read error. This chain joins TRBV6-2 or TRBV6-3 and TRBJ2-7; 7 nucleotides match TRBD2. CDR3 length: 18 residues. From germline, CDR1 is MNHEY and CDR2 SVGEGT. The CDR3 reads CVSSYSSPRGETSDEQYF. As DNA, the CDR3 is TGTGTCAGCAGTTACTCGTCCCCACGAGGGGAAACTAGCGACGAGCAGTACTTC.

The V gene is TRBV5-6, the J gene TRBJ2-7; maybe TRBD1 (5 bases). This CDR3 spans 14 amino acids. The germline V gene has CDR1 SGHDT and CDR2 YYEEEE. The ends were cut back, 0 bases at V and 5 bases at J, with 12 bases in the middle. The CDR3 reads CASSLGQGFNEQYF. The CDR3 nucleotides read TGTGCCAGCAGCTTGGGGCAGGGTTTCAACGAGCAGTACTTC. Full variable domain (missing parts from reference TRBV5-6 and TRBJ2-7): DAGVTQSPTHLIKTRGQQVTLRCSPKSGHDTVSWYQQALGQGPQFIFQYYEEEERQRGNFPDRFSGHQFPNYSSELNVNALLLGDSALYLCASSLGQGFNEQYFGPGTRLTVT.

The chain carries TRBV15 and TRBJ2-1; the D is unclear. CDR1 and CDR2 from the germline V gene are LNHNV and YYDKDF (reference sequence). V dropped 0 bases and J dropped 6 bases, with 6 bases sitting between them. The CDR3 consists of 13 residues. The CDR3 sequence: CATSRELGNEQFF. CDR3 coding DNA: TGTGCCACCAGCAGAGAATTGGGCAATGAGCAGTTCTTC.

This clonotype appeared a single time. The chain has TRBV7-2 and TRBJ2-3, with 9 bases identical to TRBD2. With V trimmed by 1 base and J by 5 bases, 4 bases remained unmatched. The germline V gene has CDR1 SGHTA and CDR2 FQGNSA. CDR3 size: 15 residues. CDR3: CASSLESGGRDTQYF. In nucleotides, the CDR3 is TGTGCCAGCAGCTTAGAGAGCGGGGGGAGAGATACGCAGTATTTT. Together with reference TRBV7-2 and TRBJ2-3, the CDR3 gives the full variable domain: GAGVSQSPSNKVTEKGKDVELRCDPISGHTALYWYRQSLGQGLEFLIYFQGNSAPDKSGLPSDRFSAERTGGSVSTLTIQRTQQEDSAVYLCASSLESGGRDTQYFGPGTRLTVL.

In this sample, this clonotype turned up a few times. The J gene is TRBJ1-6, the V gene TRBV27; D is unclear. The CDR3 spans 15 residues. Germline V gene data show CDR1 as MNHEY and CDR2 as SMNVEV (reference sequence). The V end was cut by 0 bases, the J end by 7 bases, with 10 bases between. The DNA for the CDR3 is TGTGCCAGCAGTTTATCGAGTCAGCCCAATTCACCCCTCCACTTT. Translating gives CASSLSSQPNSPLHF.

In DNA form, the CDR3 reads TGTGCCAGCAGCAAGGGAATGAGGGGGACAGGCGTTTTCTCTGGAAACACCATATATTTT. This codes for CASSKGMRGTGVFSGNTIYF. The genes are TRBV21-1 and TRBJ1-3; whether TRBD1, the table's D call, matches the DNA was not checked. TRBV21-1 is labeled a pseudogene. The length of the CDR3 is 20 residues.

This clonotype showed up just a few times. The rearrangement uses TRBV13 and TRBJ1-1, with 8 positions matching TRBD1. Germline assignment: CDR1 PRHDT and CDR2 FYEKMQ (reference sequence). V shed 5 bases, J shed 0 bases, and the junction held 5 bases outside the gene matches. The CDR3 has 15 residues. The CDR3 is CASSARTGMNTEAFF. As DNA, the CDR3 is TGTGCCAGCAGCGCCCGGACAGGGATGAACACTGAAGCTTTCTTT.

V gene TRBV7-9 combines with J gene TRBJ1-4; the D gene is possibly TRBD1 (6 bases). Trimming removed 4 bases at V and 6 bases at J, with 12 bases between. This CDR3 has 14 amino acids. CDR1 is SEHNR, CDR2 FQNEAQ, per germline (reference sequence). The CDR3 loop reads CASSSDRTDEKLFF. In DNA form, the CDR3 reads TGTGCCAGCAGCTCCGACAGGACCGATGAAAAACTGTTTTTT.

This clonotype was detected only a few times. The V call is TRBV5-1, the J call TRBJ2-7; 7 bases match TRBD2. Germline V gene sequence: CDR1 SGHRS, CDR2 YFSETQ. With 4 bases clipped from V and 2 bases from J, the junction kept 6 bases outside the gene matches. This CDR3 contains 14 residues. In DNA, the CDR3 is TGCGCCAGCAGCAGGGGACTAACAACCTACGAGCAGTACTTC. It yields the protein CASSRGLTTYEQYF.

The gene calls are TRBV10-3 and TRBJ2-7; 9 positions match TRBD1. Germline V CDR1 and CDR2: ENHRY, SYGVKD. Trimming at V came to 6 bases and at J to 3 bases, leaving 3 bases not matched to a gene. There are 13 residues in the CDR3. CDR3: CAISRDRDYEQYF. The CDR3 DNA reads as TGTGCCATCAGCCGGGACAGGGACTACGAGCAGTACTTC.

The chain recombines TRBV18 with TRBJ2-7; tentatively, D is TRBD2 (6 bases). The V gene's germline CDR1 is KGHSH and CDR2 LQKENI. The V gene lost 2 bases and the J gene lost 0 bases, with 14 bases spanning the gap. This CDR3 contains 16 residues. CDR3 sequence (DNA): TGTGCCAGCTCACCAGCTGTTACCGGGAGCTCCTACGAGCAGTACTTC. Amino acids: CASSPAVTGSSYEQYF. Variable domain in full (rest from reference TRBV18 and TRBJ2-7): NAGVMQNPRHLVRRRGQEARLRCSPMKGHSHVYWYRQLPEEGLKFMVYLQKENIIDESGMPKERFSAEFPKEGPSILRIQQVVRGDSAAYFCASSPAVTGSSYEQYFGPGTRLTVT.